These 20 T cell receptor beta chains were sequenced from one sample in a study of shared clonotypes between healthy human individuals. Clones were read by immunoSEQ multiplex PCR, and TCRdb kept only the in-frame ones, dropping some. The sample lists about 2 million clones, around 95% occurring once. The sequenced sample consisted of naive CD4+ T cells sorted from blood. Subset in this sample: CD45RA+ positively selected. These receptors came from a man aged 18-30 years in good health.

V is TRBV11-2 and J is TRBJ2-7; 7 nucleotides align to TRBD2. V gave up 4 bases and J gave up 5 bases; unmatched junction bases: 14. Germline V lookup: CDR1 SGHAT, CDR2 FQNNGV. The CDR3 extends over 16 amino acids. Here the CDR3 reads CASSSPWREGKNEQYF. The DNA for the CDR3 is TGTGCCAGCAGCTCCCCCTGGAGGGAGGGGAAAAACGAGCAGTACTTC.

CDR3 coding DNA: TGTGCCAGCAGCTCTCGGACATTGAACACTGAAGCTTTCTTT. Amino acid sequence: CASSSRTLNTEAFF. This chain uses TRBV9 with TRBJ1-1; a weak D match, TRBD1 (5 bases). CDR3 size: 14 residues. Trimming removed 4 bases from V and 0 bases from J, with 10 bases in between. Germline CDR1 SGDLS, CDR2 YYNGEE. The variable domain in full, with the rest retrieved from reference TRBV9 and TRBJ1-1, is DSGVTQTPKHLITATGQRVTLRCSPRSGDLSVYWYQQSLDQGLQFLIQYYNGEERAKGNILERFSAQQFPDLHSELNLSSLELGDSALYFCASSSRTLNTEAFFGQGTRLTVV.

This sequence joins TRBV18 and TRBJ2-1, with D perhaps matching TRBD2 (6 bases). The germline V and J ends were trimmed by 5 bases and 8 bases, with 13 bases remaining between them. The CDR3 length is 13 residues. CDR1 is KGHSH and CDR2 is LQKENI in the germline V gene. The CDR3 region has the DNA TGTGCCAGCTCATGGGACTGGGGGGATGAGCAGTTCTTC. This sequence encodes CASSWDWGDEQFF.

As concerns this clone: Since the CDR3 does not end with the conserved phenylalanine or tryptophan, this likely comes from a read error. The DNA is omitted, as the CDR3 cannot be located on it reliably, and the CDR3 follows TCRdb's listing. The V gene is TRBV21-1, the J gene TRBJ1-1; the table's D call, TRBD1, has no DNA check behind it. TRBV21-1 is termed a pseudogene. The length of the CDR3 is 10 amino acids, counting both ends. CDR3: CASSKNPQVS.

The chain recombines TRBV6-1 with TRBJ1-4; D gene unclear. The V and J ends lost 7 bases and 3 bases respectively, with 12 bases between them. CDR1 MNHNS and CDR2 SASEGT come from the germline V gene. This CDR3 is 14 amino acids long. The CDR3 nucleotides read TGTGCCAGCACAAGGACTCAAGCTAATGAAAAACTGTTTTTT. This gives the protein CASTRTQANEKLFF.

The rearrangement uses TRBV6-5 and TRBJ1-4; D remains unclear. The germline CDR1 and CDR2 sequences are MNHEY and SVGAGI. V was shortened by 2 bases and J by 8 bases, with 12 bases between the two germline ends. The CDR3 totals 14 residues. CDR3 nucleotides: TGTGCCAGCAGTTACGACGCCGGGAGGGAAAAACTGTTTTTT. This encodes CASSYDAGREKLFF.

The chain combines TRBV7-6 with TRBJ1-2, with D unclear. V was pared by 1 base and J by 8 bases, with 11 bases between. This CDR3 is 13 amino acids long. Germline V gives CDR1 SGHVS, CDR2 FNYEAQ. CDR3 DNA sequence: TGTGCCAGCAGCTTAGATCAAGATTTCGGCTACACCTTC. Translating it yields CASSLDQDFGYTF.

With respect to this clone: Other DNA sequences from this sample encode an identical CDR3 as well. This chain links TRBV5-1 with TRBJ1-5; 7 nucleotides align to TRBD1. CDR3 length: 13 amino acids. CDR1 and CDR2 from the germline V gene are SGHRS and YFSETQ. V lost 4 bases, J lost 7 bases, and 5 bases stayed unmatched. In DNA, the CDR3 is TGCGCCAGCAGCCTTGACAGGGCGCAGCCCCAGCATTTT. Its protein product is CASSLDRAQPQHF.

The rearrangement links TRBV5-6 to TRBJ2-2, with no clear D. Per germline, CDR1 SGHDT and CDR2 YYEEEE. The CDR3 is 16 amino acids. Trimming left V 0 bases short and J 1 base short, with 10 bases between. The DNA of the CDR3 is TGTGCCAGCAGCTTGGCCCCCATTTTGAACACCGGGGAGCTGTTTTTT. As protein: CASSLAPILNTGELFF. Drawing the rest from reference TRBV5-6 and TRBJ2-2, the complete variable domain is DAGVTQSPTHLIKTRGQQVTLRCSPKSGHDTVSWYQQALGQGPQFIFQYYEEEERQRGNFPDRFSGHQFPNYSSELNVNALLLGDSALYLCASSLAPILNTGELFFGEGSRLTVL.

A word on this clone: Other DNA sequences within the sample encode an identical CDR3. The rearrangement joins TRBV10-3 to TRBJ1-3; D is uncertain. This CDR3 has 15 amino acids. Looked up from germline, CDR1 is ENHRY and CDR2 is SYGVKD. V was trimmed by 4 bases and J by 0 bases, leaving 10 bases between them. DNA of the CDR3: TGTGCCATCAGTGGAGGGTTATCCTCTGGAAACACCATATATTTT. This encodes CAISGGLSSGNTIYF.

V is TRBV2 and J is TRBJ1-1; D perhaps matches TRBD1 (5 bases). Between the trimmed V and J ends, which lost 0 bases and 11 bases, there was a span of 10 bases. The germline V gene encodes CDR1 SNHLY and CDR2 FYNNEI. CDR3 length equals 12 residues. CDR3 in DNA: TGTGCCAGCAGTGAAGCGCAGGGAACGGCTTTCTTT. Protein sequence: CASSEAQGTAFF.

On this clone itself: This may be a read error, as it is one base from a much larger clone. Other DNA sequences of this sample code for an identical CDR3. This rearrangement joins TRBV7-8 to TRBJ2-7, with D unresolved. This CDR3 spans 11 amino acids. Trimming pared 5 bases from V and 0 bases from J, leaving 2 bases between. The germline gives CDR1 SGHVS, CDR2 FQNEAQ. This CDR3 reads CASSPSYEQYF. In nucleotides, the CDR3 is TGTGCCAGCAGCCCCTCCTACGAGCAGTACTTC.

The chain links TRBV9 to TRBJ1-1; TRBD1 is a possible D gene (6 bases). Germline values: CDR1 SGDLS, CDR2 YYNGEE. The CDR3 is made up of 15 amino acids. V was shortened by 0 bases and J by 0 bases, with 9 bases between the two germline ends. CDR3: CASSVGGGVNTEAFF. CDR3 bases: TGTGCCAGCAGCGTAGGCGGGGGCGTGAACACTGAAGCTTTCTTT.

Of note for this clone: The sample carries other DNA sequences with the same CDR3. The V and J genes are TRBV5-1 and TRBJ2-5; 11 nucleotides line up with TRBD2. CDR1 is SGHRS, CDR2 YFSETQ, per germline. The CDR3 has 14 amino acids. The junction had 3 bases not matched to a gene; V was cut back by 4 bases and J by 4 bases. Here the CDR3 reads CASSTGLAGETQYF. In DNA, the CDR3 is TGCGCCAGCAGCACAGGACTAGCGGGAGAGACCCAGTACTTC.

The CDR3 bases are TGTGCCAGCAGTAAGGCCCGGGGTCGGAACGGGAACACTGAAGCTTTCTTT. Its translation: CASSKARGRNGNTEAFF. This chain connects TRBV2 to TRBJ1-1; D unresolved. This CDR3 comprises 17 residues. From germline, CDR1 is SNHLY and CDR2 FYNNEI. V shed 5 bases and J shed 1 base, with 20 bases lying between them. Full variable domain (rest looked up from reference TRBV2 and TRBJ1-1): EPEVTQTPSHQVTQMGQEVILRCVPISNHLYFYWYRQILGQKVEFLVSFYNNEISEKSEIFDDQFSVERPDGSNFTLKIRSTKLEDSAMYFCASSKARGRNGNTEAFFGQGTRLTVV.

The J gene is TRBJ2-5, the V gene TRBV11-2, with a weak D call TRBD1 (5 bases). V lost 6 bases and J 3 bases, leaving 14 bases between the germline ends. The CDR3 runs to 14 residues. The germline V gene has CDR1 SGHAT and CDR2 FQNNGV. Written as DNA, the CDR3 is TGTGCCAGCAGTTCCTCTCAGGGAAAAGAGACCCAGTACTTC. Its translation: CASSSSQGKETQYF. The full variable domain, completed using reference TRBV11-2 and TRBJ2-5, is EAGVAQSPRYKIIEKRQSVAFWCNPISGHATLYWYQQILGQGPKLLIQFQNNGVVDDSQLPKDRFSAERLKGVDSTLKIQPAKLEDSAVYLCASSSSQGKETQYFGPGTRLLVL.

CDR3 DNA: TGTGCCAGCAGCGGTACCGGGACAGGAGAAGAAAAACTGTTTTTT. It is translated as CASSGTGTGEEKLFF. The chain has TRBV5-6 and TRBJ1-4, with 8 bases identical to TRBD1. The junction had 10 bases not matched to a gene; V was cut back by 4 bases and J by 8 bases. The CDR3 has 15 amino acids. The germline gives CDR1 SGHDT, CDR2 YYEEEE.

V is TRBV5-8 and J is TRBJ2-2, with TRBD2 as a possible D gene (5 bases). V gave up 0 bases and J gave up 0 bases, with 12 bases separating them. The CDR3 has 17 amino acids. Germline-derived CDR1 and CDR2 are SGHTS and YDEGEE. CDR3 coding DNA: TGTGCCAGCAGCTTGGTGCATCTAGCAGCGAACACCGGGGAGCTGTTTTTT. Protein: CASSLVHLAANTGELFF.

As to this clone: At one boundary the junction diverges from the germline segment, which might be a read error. CDR3 DNA sequence: TGCAGCGTTGAGGGTGGGAGGCATTTT. It yields the protein CSVEGGRHF. The chain recombines TRBV29-1 with TRBJ2-3; D perhaps matches TRBD2 (6 bases). This CDR3 spans 9 amino acids. CDR1 is SQVTM, CDR2 ANQGSEA, per germline.

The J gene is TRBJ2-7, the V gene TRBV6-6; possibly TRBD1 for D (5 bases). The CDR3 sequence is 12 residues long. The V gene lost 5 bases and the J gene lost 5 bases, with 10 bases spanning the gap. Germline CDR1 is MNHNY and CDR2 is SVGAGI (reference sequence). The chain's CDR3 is CASSQGSHEQYF. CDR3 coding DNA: TGTGCCAGCAGTCAGGGATCCCACGAGCAGTACTTC.